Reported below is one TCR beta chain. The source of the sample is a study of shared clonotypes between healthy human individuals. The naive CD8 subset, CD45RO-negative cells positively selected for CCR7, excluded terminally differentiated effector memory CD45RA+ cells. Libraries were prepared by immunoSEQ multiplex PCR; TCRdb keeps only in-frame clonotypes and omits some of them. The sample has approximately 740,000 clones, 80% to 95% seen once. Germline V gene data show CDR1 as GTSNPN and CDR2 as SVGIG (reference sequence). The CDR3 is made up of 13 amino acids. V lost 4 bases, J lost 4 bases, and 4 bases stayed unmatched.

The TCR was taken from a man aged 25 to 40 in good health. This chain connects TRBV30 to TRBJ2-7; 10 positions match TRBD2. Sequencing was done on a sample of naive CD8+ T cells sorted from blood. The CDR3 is CAWTSGSGYEQYF. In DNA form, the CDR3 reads TGTGCCTGGACTAGCGGGAGTGGTTACGAGCAGTACTTC.